The 17 T cell receptor beta chains in this list originate from one sample, sequenced in a study of vaccination effects on CD4 cells after COVID-19. Subsequent to a culture period of nine to ten days, CD4+ T cells were isolated. The cohort was immunized with two doses of either the BNT162b2 or mRNA-1273 vaccine. Their antigen targets remain unknown. Sequenced by immunoSEQ multiplex PCR; TCRdb stores in-frame clones only, minus some. The data show some 40,000 clones, approximately 70% seen once. Here the sequenced sample was CD4+ T cells from PBMCs cultured without peptide, taken after COVID-19 vaccination. The source is a human donor who received a COVID-19 vaccine.

The chain has TRBV5-1 and TRBJ1-3; D may be TRBD1 (5 bases). The V gene lost 0 bases and the J gene lost 0 bases, with 10 bases spanning the gap. The CDR3 has 16 residues. The germline V gene encodes CDR1 SGHRS and CDR2 YFSETQ. CDR3 DNA sequence: TGCGCCAGCAGCTTGGATCGGGGCTTCTCTGGAAACACCATATATTTT. Protein product: CASSLDRGFSGNTIYF.

This clone was counted between two and nine times. J is TRBJ1-2 and V is TRBV18; D may be TRBD1 (5 bases). Germline assignment: CDR1 KGHSH and CDR2 LQKENI. The CDR3 sequence is 16 residues long. Between the trimmed V and J ends, which lost 3 bases and 3 bases, there was a span of 17 bases. The CDR3 region has the DNA TGTGCCAGCTCACCGAGACAGCGAGGGCCGGACTATGGCTACACCTTC. Translation: CASSPRQRGPDYGYTF.

V usage is TRBV7-8 and J usage is TRBJ1-1; D remains unclear. CDR3 length: 17 residues. Trimming left V 0 bases short and J 4 bases short, with 18 bases between. Germline V gene sequence: CDR1 SGHVS, CDR2 FQNEAQ. CDR3 sequence (DNA): TGTGCCAGCAGCTTAGCCGGGATCGGGGTGGCCGCCACTGAAGCTTTCTTT. Protein: CASSLAGIGVAATEAFF.

The CDR3 region has the DNA TGTGCCAGCGGGGGGACAGTAGTCGTTGTCGGGTCCTACAATGAGCAGTTCTTC. Translation gives CASGGTVVVVGSYNEQFF. This chain connects TRBV2 to TRBJ2-1; maybe TRBD1 (7 bases). The CDR3 spans 18 residues. The V gene's germline CDR1 is SNHLY and CDR2 FYNNEI. V lost 8 bases and J lost 1, with 24 bases in between.

This rearrangement joins TRBV30 to TRBJ1-6, with a possible D match to TRBD1 (6 bases). The germline V gene has CDR1 GTSNPN and CDR2 SVGIG (reference sequence). The CDR3 sequence is 16 residues long. Trimming removed 1 base at V and 0 bases at J, with 10 bases between. In DNA form, the CDR3 reads TGTGCCTGGAGTGGGGGGCGGTTCTCCTATAATTCACCCCTCCACTTT. Its translation is CAWSGGRFSYNSPLHF.

This clone was seen a single time. The V and J genes are TRBV5-1 and TRBJ1-1; possible D gene TRBD1, 6 bases. V was clipped by 0 bases and J by 5 bases, with 14 bases between them. This CDR3 is 15 amino acids long. The germline CDR1 and CDR2 sequences are SGHRS and YFSETQ. The CDR3: CASSLGGAGKTEAFF. The CDR3 coding sequence is TGCGCCAGCAGCTTGGGGGGGGCTGGAAAGACTGAAGCTTTCTTT.

This chain links TRBV18 with TRBJ1-5; D might be TRBD1 (6 bases). There are 12 residues in the CDR3. The V end lost 8 bases, the J end lost 5 bases, and 10 bases lay between the germline ends. Germline V gene data show CDR1 as KGHSH and CDR2 as LQKENI. The CDR3 spells CASHRDDQPQHF. The CDR3 bases are TGTGCCAGCCACAGGGATGATCAGCCCCAGCATTTT. The full variable domain, completed using reference TRBV18 and TRBJ1-5, is NAGVMQNPRHLVRRRGQEARLRCSPMKGHSHVYWYRQLPEEGLKFMVYLQKENIIDESGMPKERFSAEFPKEGPSILRIQQVVRGDSAAYFCASHRDDQPQHFGDGTRLSIL.

The chain joins TRBV18 to TRBJ2-2, with 10 nucleotides matching TRBD1. V gave up 3 bases and J gave up 4 bases; unmatched junction bases: 11. Germline CDR1 KGHSH, CDR2 LQKENI. The CDR3 covers 18 residues. Here the CDR3 reads CASSPTPPGQGSTGELFF. As DNA, the CDR3 is TGTGCCAGCTCACCTACCCCCCCGGGACAGGGGTCCACCGGGGAGCTGTTTTTT.

The J gene is TRBJ1-2, the V gene TRBV6-4; TRBD1 matches at 8 bases. This CDR3 comprises 13 residues. CDR1 and CDR2 from the germline V gene are MRHNA and SNTAGT. The ends lost 5 bases at V and 6 bases at J; junction bases unmatched: 5. CDR3 sequence reads: CASSRTGSNGYTF. For the CDR3, the DNA is TGTGCCAGCAGTAGGACAGGGTCTAATGGCTACACCTTC.

This clone was detected a few times. The CDR3 DNA sequence: TGTGCCAGCAGGTGGACAGGGAACACCGGGGAGCTGTTTTTT. This encodes CASRWTGNTGELFF. The chain combines TRBV3-1 (or the pseudogene TRBV3-2) with TRBJ2-2; 7 bases match TRBD1. There are 14 residues in the CDR3. The trim removed 6 bases at V and 1 base at J, leaving 2 bases unmatched. The germline gives CDR1 LGHDT, CDR2 YNNKEL (reference sequence).

The V call is TRBV18, the J call TRBJ1-5; 8 bases align to TRBD1. This CDR3 region has 16 residues. J was trimmed by 1 base and V by 4 bases; bases with no gene match: 6. Germline CDR1 is KGHSH and CDR2 is LQKENI. CDR3 loop: CASSQGQGLSNQPQHF. CDR3 DNA: TGTGCCAGCTCACAAGGACAGGGCCTAAGCAATCAGCCCCAGCATTTT.

V is TRBV12-5 and J is TRBJ2-2; tentatively, D is TRBD2 (7 bases). CDR3 length: 16 amino acids. V was shortened by 7 bases and J by 6 bases, with 21 bases between the two germline ends. Germline loops: CDR1 LGHNT, CDR2 FRNRAP. DNA for the CDR3: TGTGCTAGTGATACACTGGGGGCGGGAGTTTCCGGGGAGCTGTTTTTT. Amino acid sequence: CASDTLGAGVSGELFF.

This clone was observed a single time. J is TRBJ2-1 and V is TRBV18; either TRBD1 or TRBD2 may fit D (5 bases each). Germline V gene sequence: CDR1 KGHSH, CDR2 LQKENI. CDR3 size: 14 residues. The ends were cut back, 0 bases at V and 7 bases at J, with 10 bases in the middle. CDR3 in DNA: TGTGCCAGCTCACCACCGGACACGGGGAATGAGCAGTTCTTC. Translation gives CASSPPDTGNEQFF.

This clone has just one count. The chain employs TRBV6-5 and TRBJ1-1, with 7 bases matching TRBD1. The CDR3 totals 14 residues. From germline, CDR1 is MNHEY and CDR2 SVGAGI. Trimming at V came to 6 bases and at J to 6 bases, leaving 10 bases not matched to a gene. CDR3 nucleotide sequence: TGTGCCAGCAGCCCAAAGGGGGCAAACCCTGAAGCTTTCTTT. It translates to CASSPKGANPEAFF.

The rearrangement links TRBV7-2 to TRBJ1-2; TRBD1 aligns across 10 bases. Germline V lookup: CDR1 SGHTA, CDR2 FQGNSA. After removal of 5 bases from V and 2 bases from J, the junction contained 8 bases not matched to a gene. CDR3 length: 16 amino acids. The CDR3 is CASSANPGQGNYGYTF. CDR3 nucleotides: TGTGCCAGCAGCGCAAACCCGGGACAGGGGAACTATGGCTACACCTTC.

The J gene is TRBJ1-3, the V gene TRBV5-6; no firm D call. The V and J ends lost 1 base and 4 bases respectively, with 3 bases between them. This CDR3 has 12 amino acids. The germline gives CDR1 SGHDT, CDR2 YYEEEE. The DNA for the CDR3 is TGTGCCAGCAGCTTGACCGGAAACACCATATATTTT. This encodes CASSLTGNTIYF.

V is TRBV29-1 and J is TRBJ1-1, with 7 bases aligning to TRBD1. This CDR3 comprises 13 residues. Germline CDR1 SQVTM, CDR2 ANQGSEA. Trimming cost V 7 bases and J 1 base; bases outside gene matches: 6. The CDR3 sequence: CSAPTGRNTEAFF. The DNA of the CDR3 is TGCAGCGCCCCGACAGGGAGGAACACTGAAGCTTTCTTT.